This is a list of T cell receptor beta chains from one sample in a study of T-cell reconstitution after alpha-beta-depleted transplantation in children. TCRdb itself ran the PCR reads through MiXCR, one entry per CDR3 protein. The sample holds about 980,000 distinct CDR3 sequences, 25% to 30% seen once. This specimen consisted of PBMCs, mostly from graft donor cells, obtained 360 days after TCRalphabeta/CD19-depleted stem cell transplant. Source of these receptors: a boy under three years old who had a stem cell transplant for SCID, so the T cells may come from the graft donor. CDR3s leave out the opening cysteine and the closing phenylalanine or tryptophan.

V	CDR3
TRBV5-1	ASSLGGGSGTEAF
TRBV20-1	SALSGGSGADTQY
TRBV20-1	SALREGQAKNIQY
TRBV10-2	ASRGLAEGETQY
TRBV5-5	ASSPTGSRYEQY
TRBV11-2	ASSLEGGGVYGIYNEQF
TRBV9	ASSVGGMSIEKLF
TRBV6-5	ASSYSGTTYYGYT
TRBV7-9	ASSLAWGTDYNEQF
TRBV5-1	ASSQGWGGNQPQH
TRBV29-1	SAIQGAAEAF
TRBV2	ATFRRGYTYNEQF
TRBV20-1	SARGRVAVIRTQY
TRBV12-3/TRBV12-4	ASSPFLGPRGYEQF
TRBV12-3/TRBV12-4	ASSYRVGTGDGYT
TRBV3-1	ASSQDYNTQY
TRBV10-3	AISGVNTEAF
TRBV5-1	ASSLEGSFYEQY
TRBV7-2	ASSPGYIQY
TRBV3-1	ASSPLLPGYYNTGELF
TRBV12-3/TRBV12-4	ASSFQASGVNEQF
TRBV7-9	ASSSSQDRGVYEQY
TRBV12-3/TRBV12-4	ASSFGGGTTQY
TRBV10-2	ASGETNYGYT
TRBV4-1	ASSLGQTTPYGSLT
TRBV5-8	ASSLMGSGNQPQH
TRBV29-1	SVDGQRNTEAF
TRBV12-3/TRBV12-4	ASSLAQNRGQEAF
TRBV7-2	ASSFATPIEQY